A selection of T cell receptor beta chains follows, all from one sample in a study of radiotherapy plus CTLA-4 blockade in lung cancer. Clones were sequenced by immunoSEQ multiplex PCR, and TCRdb holds only the in-frame ones, with some missing. The sample includes tens of thousands of clones, approximately 80% seen only once; the top ten take about 2.2%. The starting material was peripheral blood, obtained from a patient treated with radiotherapy plus ipilimumab. The receptor set was obtained from a human donor with non-small cell lung cancer whose response to radiotherapy plus ipilimumab could not be evaluated. CDR3s include the opening cysteine and the closing phenylalanine or tryptophan. The D gene is left open where the match is weak. The listing skips clone size in some rows; elsewhere it reads once, few, many or a size class.

clone size | J gene | V gene | D gene | CDR3 DNA | CDR3 protein
few | TRBJ1-4 | TRBV5-1 | TRBD1 | TGCGCCAGCAGCTTACGGGACAGGGGGCTGACAACTAATGAAAAACTGTTTTTT | CASSLRDRGLTTNEKLFF
medium-sized | TRBJ2-7 | TRBV2 | . | TGTGCCAGCATGTTAGAATTCGAGCAGTACTTC | CASMLEFEQYF
. | TRBJ2-3 | TRBV27 | . | TGTGCCAGCAGTCCGCACAACACAGATACGCAGTATTTT | CASSPHNTDTQYF
once | TRBJ1-3 | TRBV28 | . | TGTGCCAGCAGTATTCGGGGGATATCATCTGGAAACACCATATATTTT | CASSIRGISSGNTIYF
. | TRBJ2-2 | TRBV4-1 | TRBD1 | TGCGCCAGCAGCCAAGCACAGGGGGTGTGGACCGGGGAGCTGTTTTTT | CASSQAQGVWTGELFF
. | TRBJ2-1 | TRBV7-9 | . | TGTGCCAGCAGCCTTAAAGCGGGCCCGGGAGATGAGCAGTTCTTC | CASSLKAGPGDEQFF
. | TRBJ2-4 | TRBV6-6 | . | TGTGCCAGCAGTTACTCGATCCCAGGGCCCAAAAACATTCAGTACTTC | CASSYSIPGPKNIQYF
. | TRBJ1-5 | TRBV27 | . | TGTGCCAGCAGCCCATATGCCCCGGTAGGGGGTGGGAGCAATCAGCCCCAGCATTTT | CASSPYAPVGGGSNQPQHF
. | TRBJ1-3 | TRBV7-2 | . | TGTGCCAGCAGCTTAGGATGGGGGGTTGCTGGAAACACCATATATTTT | CASSLGWGVAGNTIYF
. | TRBJ2-3 | TRBV9 | TRBD2 | TGTGCCAGCAGTCCTGCTGCGGGGGGCCAGGATACGCAGTATTTT | CASSPAAGGQDTQYF
few | TRBJ1-6 | TRBV6-6 | TRBD1 | TGTGCCAGCACGGGACAGGGGAGTTCACCCCTCCACTTT | CASTGQGSSPLHF
. | TRBJ2-2 | TRBV5-1 | TRBD2 | TGCGCCAGCAGGACCTTAGCGGGGTCAGCCGGGGAGCTGTTTTTT | CASRTLAGSAGELFF
. | TRBJ2-1 | TRBV5-8 | TRBD2 | TGTGCCAGCAGGGAGCTAGCGGGGGGGCCTCGGTATGAGCAGTTCTTC | CASRELAGGPRYEQFF
. | TRBJ1-4 | TRBV2 | . | TGTGCCAGCTTCCCTGAACAGGGTGGAAAACTGTTTTTT | CASFPEQGGKLFF
. | TRBJ2-3 | TRBV19 | TRBD1 | TGTGCCAGTAGTCCTCGGACAGGGATGGATACGCAGTATTTT | CASSPRTGMDTQYF
. | TRBJ2-2 | TRBV5-1 | TRBD2 | TGCGCCAGCAGCTTGGGACTAGCTGACGGGGAGCTGTTTTTT | CASSLGLADGELFF
. | TRBJ2-7 | TRBV7-9 | TRBD1 | TGTGCCAGCAGCTTAATTCAAGGGGGCATCGCCTACGAGCAGTACTTC | CASSLIQGGIAYEQYF
. | TRBJ2-7 | TRBV28 | TRBD1 | TGTGCCAGCAGGGCCGGGACAGGGAGGCGCGAGCAGTACTTC | CASRAGTGRREQYF
few | TRBJ1-6 | TRBV9 | TRBD1 | TGTGCCAGCAGCCCGCAGGGGGTAAATTCACCCCTCCACTTT | CASSPQGVNSPLHF
. | TRBJ2-3 | TRBV4-3 | TRBD2 | TGCGCCAGCAGCCAGAACCTTCTAGCGGGAGGGCCGACTGATACGCAGTATTTT | CASSQNLLAGGPTDTQYF
. | TRBJ2-3 | TRBV5-6 | TRBD2 | TGTGCCAGCAGCTTGGCCGGTAGCGGGAGAGGTGATACGCAGTATTTT | CASSLAGSGRGDTQYF
few | TRBJ1-4 | TRBV4-2 | . | TGTGCCAGCAGCCAAGCCGCTACTGGTGAAAAACTGTTTTTT | CASSQAATGEKLFF
. | TRBJ1-3 | TRBV5-1 | . | TGCGCCAGCAGTCCAGCGAACTCTGGAAACACCATATATTTT | CASSPANSGNTIYF
. | TRBJ1-1 | TRBV28 | . | TGTGCCAGCAGTTCCACAGGGTCTTTCTTT | CASSSTGSFF
. | TRBJ1-2 | TRBV10-2 | TRBD1 | TGCGCCAGTGGACAGGGATCCTATGGCTACACCTTC | CASGQGSYGYTF
. | TRBJ2-7 | TRBV7-8 | . | TGTGCCAGCAGCTTATATCAGGGCCCGACCTACGAGCAGTACTTC | CASSLYQGPTYEQYF
. | TRBJ2-2 | TRBV7-9 | . | TGTGCCAGCAGCTTAGCTCTAGCTACCGGGGAGCTGTTTTTT | CASSLALATGELFF
. | TRBJ2-7 | TRBV6-5 | TRBD2 | TGTGCCAGCAGTTCGCCGGGACTAGCTGCCCAGTACTTC | CASSSPGLAAQYF
. | TRBJ1-1 | TRBV7-8 | TRBD1 | TGTGCCAGCAGCTTCGACGACAGGGGCGCTTTCTTT | CASSFDDRGAFF
once | TRBJ2-7 | TRBV5-1 | TRBD2 | TGCGCCAGCAGCTTGTTGAGCGGGACGTTGGAGCAGTACTTC | CASSLLSGTLEQYF
. | TRBJ2-5 | TRBV19 | . | TGTGCCAGTAGTATTAACGGGGATCAAGAGACCCAGTACTTC | CASSINGDQETQYF
. | TRBJ2-1 | TRBV5-6 | . | TGTGCCAGCAGCTTGCTGGTCGGGAGATCGGCCTACAATGAGCAGTTCTTC | CASSLLVGRSAYNEQFF
. | TRBJ1-5 | TRBV19 | . | TGTGCCAGTAGTATCCTCTTTAGGGAGAGCAATCAGCCCCAGCATTTT | CASSILFRESNQPQHF
. | TRBJ2-7 | TRBV11-2 | TRBD1 | TGTGCCAGCAGCTTAGCCGGACAGGGGTTGCGCGAGCAGTACTTC | CASSLAGQGLREQYF
few | TRBJ1-2 | TRBV9 | . | TGTGCCAGCAGCGTAGCCCCGAAGAGCTATGGCTACACCTTC | CASSVAPKSYGYTF
. | TRBJ1-5 | TRBV18 | TRBD1 | TGTGCCAGCTCACCGGACAGGGGGCAGCCCCAGCATTTT | CASSPDRGQPQHF
few | TRBJ1-4 | TRBV7-8 | . | TGTGCCAGCAGCGACTTGGTTTCCCGGGAAAAACTGTTTTTT | CASSDLVSREKLFF
once | TRBJ2-3 | TRBV11-3 | TRBD2 | TGTGCCAGCAGCATCTCCGGACTAGCTCCAGATACGCAGTATTTT | CASSISGLAPDTQYF
. | TRBJ1-5 | TRBV9 | . | TGTGCCAGCAGCGTAGGGCGGGTCGGTCAGCCCCAGCATTTT | CASSVGRVGQPQHF
. | TRBJ2-7 | TRBV7-2 | . | TGTGCCAGCAGCCTTGATCGGGACTCGCCCTACGAGCAGTACTTC | CASSLDRDSPYEQYF
. | TRBJ1-1 | TRBV7-2 | TRBD1 | TGTGCCAGCAGCCAGCAGGGGGTTTCCACTGAAGCTTTCTTT | CASSQQGVSTEAFF
. | TRBJ2-7 | TRBV4-2 | TRBD2 | TGTGCCAGCAGCCCCTCGGGGGGTCAGTCCTACGAGCAGTACTTC | CASSPSGGQSYEQYF
few | TRBJ2-7 | TRBV4-1 | TRBD2 | TGCGCCAGCAGCCAAGGGACTAGCGGGGGGAGTCTGACCTACGAGCAGTACTTC | CASSQGTSGGSLTYEQYF
. | TRBJ2-2 | TRBV7-2 | TRBD2 | TGTGCCAGCAGCCTATCGCGGGGGGGCACCGGGGAGCTGTTTTTT | CASSLSRGGTGELFF
. | TRBJ1-4 | TRBV5-1 | . | TGCGCCAGCAGCAAAGGGGGGGGAGAAAAACTGTTTTTT | CASSKGGGEKLFF
. | TRBJ1-2 | TRBV7-2 | TRBD1 | TGTGCCAGCAGCTTAGCTGTAGGGGGCATTGACTATGGCTACACCTTC | CASSLAVGGIDYGYTF
. | TRBJ2-5 | TRBV27 | . | TGTGCCAGCAGCCCGCTTCAGCGGGAGACCCAGTACTTC | CASSPLQRETQYF
. | TRBJ2-7 | TRBV5-1 | TRBD2 | TGCGCCAGCAGGGCTAGCGGAGCCTACGAGCAGTACTTC | CASRASGAYEQYF
. | TRBJ2-3 | TRBV9 | . | TGTGCCAGCAGCGTAACATGGCCAGATACGCAGTATTTT | CASSVTWPDTQYF